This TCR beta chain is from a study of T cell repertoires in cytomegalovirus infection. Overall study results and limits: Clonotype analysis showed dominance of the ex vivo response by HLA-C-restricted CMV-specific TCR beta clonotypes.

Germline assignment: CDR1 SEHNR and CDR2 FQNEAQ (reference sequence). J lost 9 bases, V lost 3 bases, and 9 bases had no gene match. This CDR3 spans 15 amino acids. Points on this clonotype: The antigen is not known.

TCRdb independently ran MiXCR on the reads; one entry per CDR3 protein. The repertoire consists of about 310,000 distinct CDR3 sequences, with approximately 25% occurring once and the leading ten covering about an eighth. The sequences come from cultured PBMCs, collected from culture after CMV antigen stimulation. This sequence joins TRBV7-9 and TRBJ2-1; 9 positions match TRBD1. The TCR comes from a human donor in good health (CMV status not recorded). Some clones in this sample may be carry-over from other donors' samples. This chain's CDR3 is CASSFRGQGPFEQFF. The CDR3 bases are TGTGCCAGCAGCTTCAGGGGACAGGGTCCATTTGAGCAGTTCTTC.